This T cell receptor (beta chain) derives from a study of blood T cell repertoires in COVID-19. V lost 11 bases and J 4 bases, leaving 15 bases between the germline ends. CDR1 is LNHDA and CDR2 is SQIVND in the germline V gene (reference sequence). CDR3 length: 12 residues. In the authors' methods: Estimation of nucleated cell counts was performed using reference gene primer amplification. Only in-frame clones appear in the TCRdb table, and some are missing; sequencing was by immunoSEQ multiplex PCR. V and J calls and clone size are as listed in that table; D and trimming were resolved from the DNA. The table shows about 210,000 clones, with approximately 75% occurring only once. Assignment of participants to cohorts was predicated upon participant-reported clinical history. For recovered donors of Cohort 3, there were two negative PCRs, clearance, or symptom resolution.

Sequencing input: PBMCs or T cells enriched from blood (not recorded which). This TCR was recovered from a man in his forties who had recovered from COVID-19. V is TRBV19 and J is TRBJ2-7; a weak D match, TRBD1 (6 bases). The DNA for the CDR3 is TGTGCCTTCCGGGACAATGTGTACGAGCAGTACTTC. It encodes CAFRDNVYEQYF.